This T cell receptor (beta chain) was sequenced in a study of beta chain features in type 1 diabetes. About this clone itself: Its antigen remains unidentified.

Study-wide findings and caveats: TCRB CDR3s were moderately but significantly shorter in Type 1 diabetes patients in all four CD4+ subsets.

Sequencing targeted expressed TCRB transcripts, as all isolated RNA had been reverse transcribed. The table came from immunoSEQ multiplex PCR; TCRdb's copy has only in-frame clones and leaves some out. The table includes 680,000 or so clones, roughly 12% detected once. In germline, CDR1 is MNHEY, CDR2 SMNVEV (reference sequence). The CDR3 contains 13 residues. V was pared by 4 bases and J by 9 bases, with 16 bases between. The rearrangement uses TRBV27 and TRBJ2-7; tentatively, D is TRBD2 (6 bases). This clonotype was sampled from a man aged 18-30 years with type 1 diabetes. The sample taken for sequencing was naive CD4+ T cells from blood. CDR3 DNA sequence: TGTGCCAGCAGTTCGGGGGATGCCACGAGGCAGTACTTC. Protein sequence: CASSSGDATRQYF.